This entry lists 32 T cell receptor beta chains sequenced from one sample in a study of siplizumab effects on memory and regulatory T cells. Repertoires were generated with immunoSEQ multiplex PCR, while TCRdb's copy carries only in-frame clones and drops some. The sample has some 100,000 clones; 93% are singletons. The specimen was CD8+ T cells sorted from blood. The receptors shown here come from a human donor in good health.

The chain couples TRBV9 to TRBJ2-1; a possible D gene is TRBD2 (5 bases). CDR1 SGDLS and CDR2 YYNGEE come from the germline V gene. Trimming stripped 3 bases from V and 4 bases from J, with 11 bases between. CDR3 length: 14 residues. The CDR3 loop is CASSERTRYNEQFF. In DNA form, the CDR3 reads TGTGCCAGCAGCGAACGGACTCGTTACAATGAGCAGTTCTTC.

The J gene is TRBJ2-7, the V gene TRBV25-1; 8 bases map to TRBD1. The V gene's germline CDR1 is MGHDK and CDR2 SYGVNS. V gave up 4 bases and J gave up 2 bases; unmatched junction bases: 1. This CDR3 spans 13 amino acids. The CDR3 loop is CASSVDRAYEQYF. The CDR3 coding sequence is TGTGCCAGCAGTGTGGACAGGGCCTACGAGCAGTACTTC.

The genes are TRBV6-6 and TRBJ1-2, with D perhaps TRBD1 (5 bases). The CDR3 is 15 amino acids. Germline V gives CDR1 MNHNY, CDR2 SVGAGI (reference sequence). Trimming took off 5 bases at V and 0 bases at J, with 13 bases between the two ends. The CDR3 sequence is CASSPRDGANYGYTF. The CDR3 region has the DNA TGTGCCAGCAGTCCACGGGACGGAGCTAACTATGGCTACACCTTC.

The chain joins TRBV4-1 to TRBJ2-2; possible D gene TRBD2, 5 bases. The CDR3 has 15 amino acids. V dropped 0 bases and J dropped 3 bases, with 8 bases sitting between them. CDR1 is MGHRA and CDR2 is YSYEKL in the germline V gene. CDR3 sequence reads: CASSQDRGYTGELFF. In DNA form, the CDR3 reads TGCGCCAGCAGCCAAGACCGGGGTTACACCGGGGAGCTGTTTTTT.

This clone has only a few counts. V is TRBV7-9 and J is TRBJ1-3; no clear D gene. CDR1 SEHNR and CDR2 FQNEAQ come from the germline V gene (reference sequence). V lost 5 bases and J lost 1, with 12 bases in between. There are 15 residues in the CDR3. The CDR3 loop reads CASSQSSISGNTIYF. In nucleotides, the CDR3 is TGTGCCAGCAGCCAAAGTTCGATATCTGGAAACACCATATATTTT.

The chain recombines TRBV2 with TRBJ2-1; D is possibly TRBD1 (6 bases). This CDR3 region has 13 residues. Trimming pared 2 bases from V and 9 bases from J, leaving 11 bases between. In germline, CDR1 is SNHLY, CDR2 FYNNEI. CDR3 residues: CASSESIGGEQFF. The CDR3, as DNA: TGTGCCAGCAGTGAAAGTATAGGGGGTGAGCAGTTCTTC.

The chain combines TRBV14 with TRBJ2-3, with D perhaps TRBD1 (5 bases). The CDR3 totals 12 residues. The germline V and J ends were trimmed by 2 bases and 14 bases, with 14 bases remaining between them. Germline loops: CDR1 SGHDN, CDR2 FVKESK. The CDR3 sequence is CASSQTFQGWYF. CDR3 DNA sequence: TGTGCCAGCAGCCAAACTTTCCAGGGTTGGTATTTT.

V and J are TRBV12-5 and TRBJ2-1; the D gene is possibly TRBD2 (5 bases). The CDR3 totals 17 residues. The V gene lost 6 bases and the J gene lost 0 bases, with 18 bases spanning the gap. The germline CDR1 and CDR2 sequences are LGHNT and FRNRAP. The CDR3 DNA sequence: TGTGCTAGTGGCGCAGACTCCCCGGGGATCTCCTACAATGAGCAGTTCTTC. Protein: CASGADSPGISYNEQFF.

The rearrangement uses TRBV11-2 and TRBJ1-2, with 7 bases aligning to TRBD1. The CDR3 consists of 15 residues. V gave up 3 bases and J gave up 4 bases; unmatched junction bases: 8. Germline V gene lookup returns CDR1 SGHAT and CDR2 FQNNGV. Here the CDR3 reads CASSLGTGAFYGYTF. The CDR3 DNA follows: TGTGCCAGCAGCTTGGGAACAGGGGCTTTCTATGGCTACACCTTC.

This rearrangement joins TRBV6-5 to TRBJ2-7, with 7 bases that match TRBD1. Per germline, CDR1 MNHEY and CDR2 SVGAGI. V trimming: 5 bases; J trimming: 2 bases; junction bases outside the gene matches: 6. This CDR3 contains 14 residues. The CDR3, as DNA: TGTGCCAGCAGTCAACTGGGACAGACCTACGAGCAGTACTTC. Translation gives CASSQLGQTYEQYF.

J is TRBJ2-7 and V is TRBV5-1, with D perhaps matching TRBD2 (7 bases). CDR3 length equals 15 residues. The germline V and J ends were trimmed by 4 bases and 5 bases, with 19 bases remaining between them. Germline V gives CDR1 SGHRS, CDR2 YFSETQ. The CDR3 loop is CASSVGGGGIDEQYF. The CDR3 DNA reads as TGCGCCAGCAGCGTAGGAGGCGGGGGCATCGACGAGCAGTACTTC.

This clone was seen a single time. V is TRBV9 and J is TRBJ1-4; maybe TRBD1 (5 bases). The length of the CDR3 is 14 residues. From germline, CDR1 is SGDLS and CDR2 YYNGEE. V was clipped by 0 bases and J by 7 bases, with 10 bases between them. CDR3 loop: CASSVGGVGEKLFF. The CDR3 DNA follows: TGTGCCAGCAGCGTAGGAGGGGTCGGTGAAAAACTGTTTTTT.

V and J are TRBV21-1 and TRBJ2-1; TRBD1, the table's D call, was not compared with the DNA. TRBV21-1 is a pseudogene. The CDR3 runs to 13 residues. Here the CDR3 DNA reads TGTGCCAGGCCCGGGACAGGGGAGGATGAGCAGTTCTTC. It specifies CARPGTGEDEQFF.

The genes are TRBV9 and TRBJ1-2; tentatively, D is TRBD1 (6 bases). CDR3 length equals 16 residues. The germline gives CDR1 SGDLS, CDR2 YYNGEE. Trimming pared 3 bases from V and 7 bases from J, leaving 22 bases between. The CDR3 sequence is CASSGLGGPGIRGYTF. DNA of the CDR3: TGTGCCAGCAGCGGGCTGGGGGGGCCAGGGATTCGTGGCTACACCTTC.

With regard to this clone: Other DNA sequences in the same sample also yield this CDR3. This rearrangement joins TRBV19 to TRBJ1-1; no clear D gene. The germline V gene encodes CDR1 LNHDA and CDR2 SQIVND (reference sequence). The CDR3 covers 13 residues. The ends were cut back, 3 bases at V and 0 bases at J, with 5 bases in the middle. This CDR3 reads CASSISLNTEAFF. For the CDR3, the DNA is TGTGCCAGTAGTATTTCTCTGAACACTGAAGCTTTCTTT.

By share, this clone ranks as large (0.1 to 1%). The rearrangement links TRBV5-4 to TRBJ2-7; 10 bases are shared with TRBD1. The CDR3 consists of 15 residues. CDR1 and CDR2 (germline): SGHNT, YYREEE (reference sequence). The junction had 3 bases not matched to a gene; V was cut back by 1 base and J by 2 bases. CDR3 bases: TGTGCCAGCAGCTTGACCGGGACAGGGGCCTACGAGCAGTACTTC. It encodes CASSLTGTGAYEQYF.

V gene TRBV29-1 combines with J gene TRBJ2-1; the D gene is possibly TRBD1 (6 bases). V lost 5 bases and J 8 bases, leaving 16 bases between the germline ends. This CDR3 is 13 amino acids long. Germline CDR1 reads SQVTM; CDR2 reads ANQGSEA. CDR3 coding DNA: TGCAGCGTTAACTATGCGAACAGGGATGAGCAGTTCTTC. Translating gives CSVNYANRDEQFF.

The chain recombines TRBV6-1 with TRBJ1-2; D uncertain. The CDR3 is 15 residues long. Germline values: CDR1 MNHNS, CDR2 SASEGT. V was pared by 9 bases and J by 0 bases, with 17 bases between. CDR3 sequence: CASYWAPLSNYGYTF. The CDR3 DNA sequence: TGTGCCAGTTATTGGGCCCCTCTCTCTAACTATGGCTACACCTTC.

The CDR3 protein is CASSDGGQSPLHF. Written as DNA, the CDR3 is TGCGCCAGCAGTGATGGGGGACAGTCACCCCTCCACTTT. The chain employs TRBV10-1 and TRBJ1-6, with 7 bases that match TRBD1. CDR3 length equals 13 residues. The germline gives CDR1 WNHNN, CDR2 SYGVQD (reference sequence). V shed 3 bases, J shed 10 bases, and the junction held 3 bases outside the gene matches.

The rearrangement joins TRBV5-1 to TRBJ1-2; TRBD1 might be the D (6 bases). The length of the CDR3 is 15 residues. V was trimmed by 5 bases and J by 8 bases, leaving 22 bases between them. Germline V gene lookup returns CDR1 SGHRS and CDR2 YFSETQ. The CDR3 region has the DNA TGCGCCAGCAGTCAAGAGGGGGTCGTTACGACGGGCTACACCTTC. Encoded protein: CASSQEGVVTTGYTF. Full variable domain (remainder filled in from reference TRBV5-1 and TRBJ1-2): KAGVTQTPRYLIKTRGQQVTLSCSPISGHRSVSWYQQTPGQGLQFLFEYFSETQRNKGNFPGRFSGRQFSNSRSEMNVSTLELGDSALYLCASSQEGVVTTGYTFGSGTRLTVV.

The rearrangement joins TRBV6-5 to TRBJ2-2; D gene unclear. V lost 2 bases to trimming and J lost 0 bases, with 7 bases between them. The CDR3 has 15 residues. Germline CDR1 reads MNHEY; CDR2 reads SVGAGI. CDR3 coding DNA: TGTGCCAGCAGTTACCTCACTGCGAACACCGGGGAGCTGTTTTTT. Translation: CASSYLTANTGELFF.

This clone was detected only once. The chain joins TRBV7-6 to TRBJ2-3, with D tentatively TRBD2 (5 bases). Looked up from germline, CDR1 is SGHVS and CDR2 is FNYEAQ. This CDR3 has 14 amino acids. Trimming cost V 3 bases and J 2 bases, with 9 bases left between them. The CDR3 nucleotides are TGTGCCAGCAGCTTTGCGGGCACCACAGATACGCAGTATTTT. Amino acid sequence: CASSFAGTTDTQYF.

The chain couples TRBV5-1 to TRBJ2-5, with 10 bases that match TRBD1. Germline lookup yields CDR1 SGHRS and CDR2 YFSETQ. The CDR3 sequence is 15 residues long. Trimming at V came to 7 bases and at J to 4 bases, leaving 10 bases not matched to a gene. The CDR3 loop reads CASQLEGTGVETQYF. The CDR3, as DNA: TGCGCCAGCCAACTTGAGGGGACAGGGGTAGAGACCCAGTACTTC.

CDR3 sequence reads: CASRGLGGSTDTQYF. Here the CDR3 DNA reads TGTGCCAGCAGGGGCCTGGGCGGGAGCACAGATACGCAGTATTTT. The rearrangement links TRBV7-2 to TRBJ2-3; maybe TRBD2 (5 bases). The CDR3 has 15 residues. Trimming left V 6 bases short and J 0 bases short, with 13 bases between. The germline V gene encodes CDR1 SGHTA and CDR2 FQGNSA. The full variable domain, rest sourced from reference TRBV7-2 and TRBJ2-3, is GAGVSQSPSNKVTEKGKDVELRCDPISGHTALYWYRQSLGQGLEFLIYFQGNSAPDKSGLPSDRFSAERTGGSVSTLTIQRTQQEDSAVYLCASRGLGGSTDTQYFGPGTRLTVL.

The chain carries TRBV9 and TRBJ2-3, with D unclear. The V end was cut by 3 bases, the J end by 6 bases, with 5 bases between. This CDR3 is built from 11 residues. Germline CDR1 reads SGDLS; CDR2 reads YYNGEE. The CDR3 region has the DNA TGTGCCAGCAGCGAGGCTGATACGCAGTATTTT. Translating gives CASSEADTQYF.

The chain joins TRBV4-2 to TRBJ2-2, with a tentative D call TRBD2 (6 bases). The CDR3 length is 15 residues. The V and J ends lost 5 bases and 1 base respectively, with 11 bases between them. CDR1 is LGHNA, CDR2 YNFKEQ, per germline. CDR3 bases: TGTGCCAGCAGCACGGGGACTCAGAACACCGGGGAGCTGTTTTTT. Residues: CASSTGTQNTGELFF.

This chain joins TRBV4-2 and TRBJ2-7; D is uncertain. Germline V gives CDR1 LGHNA, CDR2 YNFKEQ. The ends were cut back, 1 base at V and 4 bases at J, with 14 bases in the middle. The CDR3 has 15 amino acids. The CDR3 sequence: CASSQAPGSAYEQYF. The CDR3 nucleotides are TGTGCCAGCAGCCAAGCTCCCGGGTCGGCATACGAGCAGTACTTC.

Regarding this clone: The same CDR3 can be traced to other DNA sequences in this sample. This chain connects TRBV19 to TRBJ2-2; D is unresolved. The CDR3 covers 11 residues. V dropped 3 bases and J dropped 6 bases, with 2 bases sitting between them. The germline CDR1 and CDR2 sequences are LNHDA and SQIVND (reference sequence). DNA for the CDR3: TGTGCCAGTAGTATCCCCGGGGAGCTGTTTTTT. Its protein product is CASSIPGELFF.

The V and J genes are TRBV6-5 and TRBJ2-7; perhaps TRBD1 as D (5 bases). The CDR3 is 13 amino acids. The ends were cut back, 6 bases at V and 3 bases at J, with 12 bases in the middle. Germline assignment: CDR1 MNHEY and CDR2 SVGAGI. CDR3 in amino acids: CASRETEYYEQYF. The CDR3 nucleotides read TGTGCCAGCAGAGAGACAGAATACTACGAGCAGTACTTC.

The rearrangement uses TRBV7-9 and TRBJ2-5; 8 bases match TRBD1. This CDR3 is built from 14 residues. Germline V gives CDR1 SEHNR, CDR2 FQNEAQ (reference sequence). Trimming at V came to 5 bases and at J to 2 bases, leaving 4 bases not matched to a gene. CDR3 bases: TGTGCCAGCAGCACCTGGACAGGGCAAGAGACCCAGTACTTC. Translated: CASSTWTGQETQYF.

CDR3 region: CASNLNQGETQYF. Written as DNA, the CDR3 is TGTGCCAGCAACTTAAACCAGGGGGAGACCCAGTACTTC. The chain combines TRBV6-6 with TRBJ2-5, with D possibly TRBD1 on 6 matching bases. The germline V gene encodes CDR1 MNHNY and CDR2 SVGAGI (reference sequence). The CDR3 length is 13 residues. Trimming cost V 7 bases and J 5 bases, with 14 bases left between them.

About this clone: A junction boundary mismatches the germline segment, possibly from a read error. V and J are TRBV27 and TRBJ2-7; D may match TRBD1 or TRBD2 (5 bases each). This CDR3 has 14 amino acids. CDR1 MNHEY and CDR2 SMNVEV come from the germline V gene (reference sequence). This CDR3 is CASSLSGEGGRRIF. Written as DNA, the CDR3 is TGTGCCAGCAGTTTATCGGGGGAAGGCGGACGAAGAATCTTC.